Below, 18 T cell receptor beta chains from the same sample are listed, as sequenced in a study of identical twins. TCRdb recomputed calls from the 5' RACE reads with MiXCR, one row per CDR3 protein. The repertoire has 450,000 or so distinct CDR3 sequences, around 14% of them found once; the top ten carry 0.52%. The sample was also linked to a second study, of yellow fever vaccine responses in identical twins.

The specimen sequenced was CD4+ T cells sorted from blood. Every receptor here comes from a woman younger than 35 in good health.

This chain uses TRBV24-1 with TRBJ2-5; TRBD1 might be the D (6 bases). Germline CDR1 reads KGHDR; CDR2 reads SFDVKD. V was shortened by 0 bases and J by 2 bases, with 6 bases between the two germline ends. This CDR3 has 14 amino acids. The CDR3 DNA reads as TGTGCCACCAGTGATTTGGGGACACAAGAGACCCAGTACTTC. Its translation: CATSDLGTQETQYF.

This clonotype was observed many times. This chain joins TRBV27 and TRBJ2-7, with 7 positions matching TRBD1. Trimming at V came to 7 bases and at J to 3 bases, leaving 6 bases not matched to a gene. Germline-derived CDR1 and CDR2 are MNHEY and SMNVEV (reference sequence). This CDR3 spans 13 amino acids. CDR3 coding DNA: TGTGCCAGCACCTCCCAGGGGGTCTACGAGCAGTACTTC. Encoded protein: CASTSQGVYEQYF.

This chain links TRBV2 with TRBJ2-3; 7 bases are a match to TRBD1. Germline CDR1 reads SNHLY; CDR2 reads FYNNEI. This CDR3 is 15 amino acids long. J was trimmed by 4 bases and V by 4 bases; bases with no gene match: 8. The CDR3 region is CASSGDGQVSDTQYF. For the CDR3, the DNA is TGTGCCAGCAGTGGGGACGGACAGGTTTCAGATACGCAGTATTTT.

V and J are TRBV7-2 and TRBJ2-1; D may be TRBD1 (6 bases). The CDR3 is 15 amino acids. Germline V gives CDR1 SGHTA, CDR2 FQGNSA. The V end was cut by 0 bases, the J end by 4 bases, with 10 bases between. The CDR3 DNA reads as TGTGCCAGCAGCTTAGCCAGGGGCATTTACAATGAGCAGTTCTTC. Translated, it gives CASSLARGIYNEQFF. Based on the CDR3 plus reference TRBV7-2 and TRBJ2-1, the full variable domain is GAGVSQSPSNKVTEKGKDVELRCDPISGHTALYWYRQSLGQGLEFLIYFQGNSAPDKSGLPSDRFSAERTGGSVSTLTIQRTQQEDSAVYLCASSLARGIYNEQFFGPGTRLTVL.

On this clonotype itself: Being one base from a much bigger clone, this may be a read error. This chain links TRBV5-6 with TRBJ2-7, with TRBD1 matching over 7 bases. The length of the CDR3 is 17 residues. Germline lookup yields CDR1 SGHDT and CDR2 YYEEEE. The V gene end was trimmed by 4 bases and the J gene end by 3 bases; junction bases not matched to a gene: 16. The CDR3 bases are TGTGCCAGCAGCCACCCGGGAAGGGGGCAATCTTGCTACGAGCAGTACTTC. This sequence encodes CASSHPGRGQSCYEQYF. The variable domain in full, completed from reference TRBV5-6 and TRBJ2-7, reads DAGVTQSPTHLIKTRGQQVTLRCSPKSGHDTVSWYQQALGQGPQFIFQYYEEEERQRGNFPDRFSGHQFPNYSSELNVNALLLGDSALYLCASSHPGRGQSCYEQYFGPGTRLTVT.

About this clonotype: A far larger clone differs by one base, so this is likely a read error. This chain connects TRBV3-1 to TRBJ2-1; 8 bases line up with TRBD2. This CDR3 is 15 amino acids long. The germline gives CDR1 LGHDT, CDR2 YNNKEL (reference sequence). DNA of the CDR3: TGTGTCAGCAGCTCCGGGACTAGCTCCTACAATGAGCAGTTCTTC. Protein product: CVSSSGTSSYNEQFF.

The gene calls are TRBV5-1 and TRBJ2-5, with 8 nucleotides matching TRBD2. CDR1 is SGHRS, CDR2 YFSETQ, per germline. CDR3 length equals 17 residues. V trimming: 5 bases; J trimming: 4 bases; junction bases outside the gene matches: 16. CDR3 region: CASSSGLFSSGGETQYF. The CDR3 DNA reads as TGCGCCAGCAGTTCAGGGTTATTTTCAAGCGGGGGAGAGACCCAGTACTTC.

This clonotype was picked up a small number of times. The chain uses TRBV28 and TRBJ2-5; no reliable D call. The germline gives CDR1 MDHEN, CDR2 SYDVKM. The V gene lost 6 bases and the J gene lost 2 bases, with 10 bases spanning the gap. CDR3 length: 13 residues. CDR3 in DNA: TGTGCCAGCAGCCACCAGATTCAAGAGACCCAGTACTTC. It yields the protein CASSHQIQETQYF. The variable domain in full, completed from reference TRBV28 and TRBJ2-5, reads DVKVTQSSRYLVKRTGEKVFLECVQDMDHENMFWYRQDPGLGLRLIYFSYDVKMKEKGDIPEGYSVSREKKERFSLILESASTNQTSMYLCASSHQIQETQYFGPGTRLLVL.

This clonotype was detected once. The chain carries TRBV15 and TRBJ2-1, with D possibly matching TRBD1 (5 bases). V was trimmed by 1 base and J by 4 bases, leaving 8 bases between them. The germline gives CDR1 LNHNV, CDR2 YYDKDF (reference sequence). This CDR3 spans 14 amino acids. The chain's CDR3 is CATSRGQPYNEQFF. CDR3 nucleotide sequence: TGTGCCACCAGCAGAGGACAGCCGTACAATGAGCAGTTCTTC.

V is TRBV14 and J is TRBJ2-4; no clear D. The CDR3 is 15 amino acids. V dropped 5 bases and J dropped 0 bases, with 11 bases sitting between them. Germline V lookup: CDR1 SGHDN, CDR2 FVKESK. CDR3 nucleotides: TGTGCCAGCAGCTCCCTTGGGGTAGCCAAAAACATTCAGTACTTC. It codes for CASSSLGVAKNIQYF.

This clonotype appeared a few times. J is TRBJ2-2 and V is TRBV6-2 or TRBV6-3; D tentatively reads TRBD1 or TRBD2 (5 bases each). Trimming stripped 11 bases from V and 7 bases from J, with 14 bases between. Germline CDR1 and CDR2: MNHEY and SVGEGT. This CDR3 contains 12 residues. The CDR3 here is CASELGVGELFF. The CDR3 region has the DNA TGTGCCTCTGAATTGGGGGTCGGGGAGCTGTTTTTT.

The V gene is TRBV7-9, the J gene TRBJ2-7; D gene ambiguous. Trimming stripped 4 bases from V and 0 bases from J, with 13 bases between. CDR1 SEHNR and CDR2 FQNEAQ come from the germline V gene (reference sequence). This CDR3 comprises 15 residues. CDR3 residues: CASSSREKSSYEQYF. The CDR3 region has the DNA TGTGCCAGCAGCTCAAGGGAAAAGAGCTCCTACGAGCAGTACTTC.

This clonotype has a handful of counts. V usage is TRBV18 and J usage is TRBJ1-5; unclear D gene. Trimming took off 6 bases at V and 0 bases at J, with 12 bases between the two ends. The CDR3 consists of 15 residues. Germline V gene sequence: CDR1 KGHSH, CDR2 LQKENI. The CDR3 nucleotides are TGTGCCAGCTCTCCGAGGGCGGATAGCAATCAGCCCCAGCATTTT. This translates into CASSPRADSNQPQHF.

The chain joins TRBV20-1 to TRBJ2-5; TRBD1 agrees at 8 bases. Germline V gives CDR1 DFQATT, CDR2 SNEGSKA (reference sequence). CDR3 length equals 15 residues. V lost 4 bases to trimming and J lost 0 bases; unmatched junction nucleotides: 7. The CDR3: CSANTGTGYQETQYF. For the CDR3, the DNA is TGCAGTGCTAATACCGGGACAGGTTACCAAGAGACCCAGTACTTC.

Comment on this clonotype: Being one base from a much bigger clone, this may be a read error. The V call is TRBV20-1, the J call TRBJ2-1; D is perhaps TRBD1 or TRBD2 (5 bases each). V dropped 3 bases and J dropped 15 bases, with 15 bases sitting between them. Germline-derived CDR1 and CDR2 are DFQATT and SNEGSKA (reference sequence). This CDR3 comprises 11 residues. The CDR3 DNA reads as TGCAGTGCTAGCCATGGGGGAAAGCGGTTCTTC. Translation gives CSASHGGKRFF.

The rearrangement joins TRBV4-2 to TRBJ2-5; 10 bases fit TRBD2. Germline V gene lookup returns CDR1 LGHNA and CDR2 YNFKEQ. This CDR3 contains 16 residues. The V and J ends lost 1 base and 5 bases, in that order; junction bases with no gene match: 7. The CDR3 protein is CASSQAGLASLETQYF. The CDR3 DNA reads as TGTGCCAGCAGCCAAGCGGGACTAGCGAGCTTGGAGACCCAGTACTTC.

This clonotype was found a few times. The chain employs TRBV11-3 and TRBJ2-1, with TRBD1 matching over 7 bases. Germline CDR1 and CDR2: SGHNT and YENEEA. The junction had 9 bases not matched to a gene; V was cut back by 4 bases and J by 0 bases. The CDR3 length is 17 residues. The CDR3 nucleotides are TGTGCCAGCAGCTCTGTCCTGACAGGGAGCTCCTACAATGAGCAGTTCTTC. It specifies CASSSVLTGSSYNEQFF.

The chain is built from TRBV2 and TRBJ1-6; 7 bases agree with TRBD1. Trimming at V came to 6 bases and at J to 4 bases, leaving 6 bases not matched to a gene. Germline V lookup: CDR1 SNHLY, CDR2 FYNNEI. The length of the CDR3 is 15 residues. The DNA for the CDR3 is TGTGCCAGCAGGACTGGACAGGTGTATAATTCACCCCTCCACTTT. This encodes CASRTGQVYNSPLHF. Full variable domain (rest looked up from reference TRBV2 and TRBJ1-6): EPEVTQTPSHQVTQMGQEVILRCVPISNHLYFYWYRQILGQKVEFLVSFYNNEISEKSEIFDDQFSVERPDGSNFTLKIRSTKLEDSAMYFCASRTGQVYNSPLHFGNGTRLTVT.